The clone carrying this T cell receptor beta chain was detected many times. Its antigen is not identified. Germline V gene lookup returns CDR1 ENHRY and CDR2 SYGVKD. V lost 6 bases and J 1 base, leaving 13 bases between the germline ends. The CDR3 sequence is 16 residues long. Time point of the sample: healthy volunteer bleed at 6 weeks. Unfractionated whole blood yielded total RNA. This specimen comes from a study of human T cells and chemical hapten exposure. About the research overall: Small pooled library volume differences mainly caused per-sample TCR yield variation.

Study findings and constraints: Once DPC sensitization occurred, TCRs above 1 in 1000 frequency showed no change.

The library gave individual cDNA molecules unique molecular identifiers. Source study methods: With a range of 23,224 to 690,600, the median per sample was roughly 91,000 TCRs. TCRdb re-derived calls from the RACE reads in MiXCR, one entry per CDR3 protein. TCRdb, rather than the study authors, made the V and J calls. The sample lists approximately 84,000 distinct CDR3 sequences; 7% to 9% were seen once. The origin of this receptor is a male donor in good health. Some clones in this sample may be carry-over from other donors' samples. The J gene is TRBJ1-6, the V gene TRBV10-3; D may be TRBD1 (6 bases). Sequenced material: whole blood. The DNA for the CDR3 is TGTGCCATCAGCACGTCAGGGGAGTCCTATAATTCACCCCTCCACTTT. The encoded protein is CAISTSGESYNSPLHF.